This T cell receptor beta chain was obtained from a study of cytomegalovirus exposure and HLA in healthy donors. General study points: Clonal expansion, a later analysis showed, was greater in HLA-associated TCR beta chains than in equally common others. Later analysis suggested links between common viral pathogens and several top significant clusters. Reportedly, TCR beta sequences accurately predicted HLA-A and HLA-B alleles in most subjects.

About this clone itself: Its antigen is unknown.

PCR employed 60 Vbeta and 13 Jbeta primers. Using immunoSEQ multiplex PCR, the repertoire was profiled, and TCRdb retains in-frame clones only, with some absent. The data show more than 90,000 clones, over 65% seen once. Per germline, CDR1 SGHTA and CDR2 FQGTGA. Trimming took off 5 bases at V and 4 bases at J, with 11 bases between the two ends. The CDR3 loop spans 13 amino acids. The chain employs TRBV7-3 and TRBJ2-5; D remains ambiguous. This receptor was identified in a woman aged 45-60 years in good health and CMV-seropositive. Material for sequencing was PBMCs. CDR3 bases: TGTGCCAGCAGCCCTTTTGCGTCAGAGACCCAGTACTTC. Its translation is CASSPFASETQYF. Full variable domain (rest looked up from reference TRBV7-3 and TRBJ2-5): GAGVSQTPSNKVTEKGKYVELRCDPISGHTALYWYRQSLGQGPEFLIYFQGTGAADDSGLPNDRFFAVRPEGSVSTLKIQRTERGDSAVYLCASSPFASETQYFGPGTRLLVL.